This TCR beta chain stems from a study of PD-L1 blockade in urothelial cancer. Across the study: Patients' atezolizumab regimen, 1,200 mg intravenously every 3 weeks, began around 2014. The median T cell count in blood samples was 141,255.

Germline CDR1 is MNHNY and CDR2 is SVGAGI (reference sequence). Losses at the gene ends were 0 bases for V and 8 bases for J; bases not matched to a gene: 6. The length of the CDR3 is 15 residues. Synthetic TCR analog templates were added to each PCR reaction. TCRdb's table, derived via immunoSEQ multiplex PCR, lists solely in-frame clones and lacks some. The sample lists more than 70,000 clones; less than 90% were seen once. The chain joins TRBV6-6 to TRBJ1-2; 10 nucleotides align to TRBD1. The starting material was PBMCs, obtained around atezolizumab (anti-PD-L1) treatment. This clonotype originated in a man in his fifties or sixties with urothelial cancer. CDR3 region: CASSYSDRTGGGYTF. CDR3 DNA: TGTGCCAGCAGTTACTCCGACAGGACAGGGGGAGGCTACACCTTC.